This T cell receptor (beta chain) was profiled in a study of human T cells and chemical hapten exposure. Study summary: TCR yields per sample varied, mainly owing to small pooled library volume differences.

This clonotype was found a few times. This sample's time point: pre-sensitization, week 0. Treatment described: therapeutic diphenylcyclopropenone sensitization with weekly scalp DPC. The CDR3 contains 12 residues. The germline V gene encodes CDR1 SGHTA and CDR2 FQGNSA. The germline V and J ends were trimmed by 6 bases and 6 bases, with 11 bases remaining between them. The study's library attached unique molecular identifiers to single cDNA molecules. In the original workflow: Samples contained a median of about 96,000 TCRs, with a range of 23,224 to 690,600. TCRdb redid the calling of the RACE reads with MiXCR, one entry per CDR3 protein. These V and J calls rely on TCRdb rather than the paper's analysis. The sample gives about 380,000 distinct CDR3 sequences, approximately 5% of which show up once; 2.5% to 3% is in the top ten.

The receptor was derived from a woman between 50 and 59 years old with alopecia areata. Some clones in this sample may be carry-over from other donors' samples. The rearrangement uses TRBV7-2 and TRBJ1-1, with TRBD1 as a possible D gene (5 bases). Sequencing was performed on whole blood, taken in connection with sensitization to the hapten diphenylcyclopropenone (DPC). CDR3 nucleotides: TGTGCCAGCAGAACCGGACATCCTGAAGCTTTCTTT. This codes for CASRTGHPEAFF.